The clone carrying this T cell receptor (beta chain) was observed at least ten times. This specimen belongs to a study of T cells in Graves' hyperthyroidism and ophthalmopathy. Background on the study: At the time of initial diagnosis and before any treatment, peripheral blood was collected.

V was clipped by 5 bases and J by 4 bases; unmatched bases: 8. Germline CDR1 is DFQATT and CDR2 is SNEGSKA (reference sequence). The CDR3 is 14 amino acids. TCR beta CDR3 regions were amplified from RNA. A set of HTBI primers served as the primers for a first-round RT-PCR of the TCR CDR3. A single record per CDR3 protein comes from TCRdb applying MiXCR to the multiplex PCR reads. The sample shows more than 300,000 distinct CDR3 sequences, roughly 17% of them seen only once. This TCR came from a woman younger than 45 with Graves' hyperthyroidism that later progressed to Graves' ophthalmopathy. The chain couples TRBV20-1 to TRBJ2-1, with 7 bases matching TRBD2. Sequenced: blood. As DNA, the CDR3 is TGCAGTGCTCACTCCGGGACTACGTACAATGAGCAGTTCTTC. This translates into CSAHSGTTYNEQFF.